Given below is one TCR beta chain in context. The data were obtained in a study of blood T cell repertoires in COVID-19. Across the whole study: The samples span acute and convalescent COVID-19 from the United States, Italy and Spain. Sources were T cells, B-cell-depleted T cells, or PBMCs; the material itself was cDNA or gDNA.

The data were produced by immunoSEQ multiplex PCR, yet TCRdb's version contains in-frame clones alone and is incomplete. The sample contains a few hundred thousand clones, about 80% of which appear only once. In germline, CDR1 is MGHDK, CDR2 SYGVNS. This CDR3 has 11 residues. Trimming cost V 11 bases and J 3 bases, with 11 bases left between them. The chain is built from TRBV25-1 and TRBJ2-7, with D maybe TRBD2 (5 bases). The TCR sequence derives from a person aged 70 to 85 with COVID-19, enrolled during active disease. Input material: peripheral blood. The CDR3 here is CAAGPGYEQYF. CDR3 nucleotide sequence: TGTGCCGCGGGTCCTGGCTACGAGCAGTACTTC.